The 14 T cell receptor beta chains below all came from one sample that was sequenced in a study of response to subunit inactivated influenza vaccine. TCRdb re-analysed the RT-PCR reads in MiXCR, keeping a single row per CDR3 protein. The table lists more than 150,000 distinct CDR3 sequences, about 9% of them singletons, with 11% in the top ten. The sequenced sample was non-naive T cells sorted from PBMCs, obtained on the day of vaccination. All receptors come from a man aged 50 to 60 who received an inactivated influenza vaccine.

This clonotype was seen a handful of times. The chain uses TRBV7-2 and TRBJ1-4; no reliable D call. This CDR3 is 14 amino acids long. With 0 bases removed from V and 4 bases from J, the gap between germline ends came to 6 bases. The germline V gene encodes CDR1 SGHTA and CDR2 FQGNSA. DNA for the CDR3: TGTGCCAGCAGCTTAGCGGGCGGTAATGAAAAACTGTTTTTT. It yields the protein CASSLAGGNEKLFF.

This clonotype came up many times. This chain links TRBV20-1 with TRBJ2-3; D remains ambiguous. This CDR3 has 15 amino acids. V was pared by 6 bases and J by 0 bases, with 16 bases between. Germline loops: CDR1 DFQATT, CDR2 SNEGSKA (reference sequence). The DNA for the CDR3 is TGCAGTGCGACCTCTGCGCAGTTGAGCACAGATACGCAGTATTTT. Its protein is CSATSAQLSTDTQYF.

The J gene is TRBJ2-7, the V gene TRBV19; no clear D. Germline CDR1 is LNHDA and CDR2 is SQIVND (reference sequence). The CDR3 length is 12 residues. Trimming removed 5 bases at V and 3 bases at J, with 8 bases between. The DNA of the CDR3 is TGTGCCAGTAGTTCGGACGGCTACGAGCAGTACTTC. Translation gives CASSSDGYEQYF.

This chain joins TRBV7-9 and TRBJ1-5, with D maybe TRBD1 (5 bases). Germline-derived CDR1 and CDR2 are SEHNR and FQNEAQ (reference sequence). The V and J ends lost 5 bases and 7 bases respectively, with 12 bases between them. The CDR3 runs 13 residues. The chain's CDR3 is CASSRTRLQPQHF. The DNA for the CDR3 is TGTGCCAGCAGCCGGACAAGGTTGCAGCCCCAGCATTTT. The whole variable domain, remainder taken from reference TRBV7-9 and TRBJ1-5, is DTGVSQNPRHKITKRGQNVTFRCDPISEHNRLYWYRQTLGQGPEFLTYFQNEAQLEKSRLLSDRFSAERPKGSFSTLEIQRTEQGDSAMYLCASSRTRLQPQHFGDGTRLSIL.

The J gene is TRBJ1-3, the V gene TRBV7-9, with D uncertain. Germline V gene data show CDR1 as SEHNR and CDR2 as FQNEAQ (reference sequence). V lost 3 bases, J lost 0 bases, and 12 bases lay in between. The CDR3 runs 16 residues. The CDR3 sequence: CASSFPTGASGNTIYF. The CDR3 bases are TGTGCCAGCAGCTTTCCCACGGGAGCCTCTGGAAACACCATATATTTT.

The sample holds a few counts of this clonotype. The gene calls are TRBV19 and TRBJ2-7; TRBD2 is a possible D gene (5 bases). Germline V gene sequence: CDR1 LNHDA, CDR2 SQIVND (reference sequence). CDR3 length equals 13 residues. V lost 3 bases and J lost 1, with 7 bases in between. In DNA, the CDR3 is TGTGCCAGTAGTATCCCGGGATCCTACGAGCAGTACTTC. This gives the protein CASSIPGSYEQYF.

This clonotype occurred many times. CDR3 sequence: CASSSSGTGLREQFF. The CDR3 DNA is TGTGCCAGCAGCTCCTCCGGGACAGGGTTGCGTGAGCAGTTCTTC. The rearrangement joins TRBV7-9 to TRBJ2-1, with 9 bases lining up with TRBD1. The CDR3 runs 15 residues. CDR1 is SEHNR, CDR2 FQNEAQ, per germline (reference sequence). The V segment lost 4 bases and the J segment 9 bases; nucleotides outside the gene matches: 10.

This clonotype was seen only a few times. The V and J genes are TRBV2 and TRBJ2-7, with TRBD1 matching 8 bases. V shed 6 bases, J shed 5 bases, and the junction held 12 bases outside the gene matches. Germline CDR1 reads SNHLY; CDR2 reads FYNNEI. The CDR3 consists of 15 residues. CDR3: CASSEGTGGLNEQYF. The CDR3 region has the DNA TGTGCCAGCAGCGAGGGGACAGGTGGTCTAAACGAGCAGTACTTC.

The chain links TRBV14 to TRBJ2-3; D is undetermined. The ends were cut back, 1 base at V and 0 bases at J, with 8 bases in the middle. The germline V gene encodes CDR1 SGHDN and CDR2 FVKESK. There are 15 residues in the CDR3. The CDR3 reads CASSQVYSSTDTQYF. The CDR3 region has the DNA TGTGCCAGCAGCCAAGTATACAGTAGCACAGATACGCAGTATTTT.

The J gene is TRBJ2-1, the V gene TRBV7-9; TRBD1 is a possible D gene (5 bases). This CDR3 contains 13 residues. V gave up 5 bases and J gave up 7 bases, with 12 bases separating them. CDR1 SEHNR and CDR2 FQNEAQ come from the germline V gene (reference sequence). DNA for the CDR3: TGTGCCAGCAGCGGGGCAGCCCTGAATGAGCAGTTCTTC. Translation: CASSGAALNEQFF.

This clonotype occurred a few times. The chain links TRBV12-3 or TRBV12-4 to TRBJ2-1; 11 bases agree with TRBD2. V lost 5 bases to trimming and J lost 2 bases; unmatched junction nucleotides: 5. The CDR3 extends over 16 amino acids. CDR3 amino acids: CASSARGLAAYNEQFF. The DNA of the CDR3 is TGTGCCAGCAGTGCCCGGGGACTAGCGGCCTACAATGAGCAGTTCTTC.

The genes are TRBV11-2 and TRBJ2-1, with D uncertain. V was shortened by 3 bases and J by 4 bases, with 13 bases between the two germline ends. Per germline, CDR1 SGHAT and CDR2 FQNNGV. CDR3 size: 15 residues. The CDR3 DNA follows: TGTGCCAGCAGCTTTCTGGGGTTCTCTTACAATGAGCAGTTCTTC. Translation gives CASSFLGFSYNEQFF.

This clonotype occurred a few times. The genes are TRBV20-1 and TRBJ2-7, with D possibly TRBD2 on 5 matching bases. Germline CDR1 reads DFQATT; CDR2 reads SNEGSKA (reference sequence). V was clipped by 6 bases and J by 3 bases, with 15 bases between them. The CDR3 is made up of 13 amino acids. CDR3 bases: TGCAGTGCCGGGGAAAAGTGGGGCTACGAGCAGTACTTC. This gives the protein CSAGEKWGYEQYF.

This clonotype has just a few counts. The chain joins TRBV3-1 to TRBJ2-5, with D uncertain. The CDR3 consists of 14 residues. From germline, CDR1 is LGHDT and CDR2 YNNKEL (reference sequence). V lost 0 bases and J lost 2, with 7 bases in between. The CDR3 region is CASSQELLQETQYF. The DNA of the CDR3 is TGTGCCAGCAGCCAAGAGCTGCTACAAGAGACCCAGTACTTC.